The 26 T cell receptor beta chains below come from one sample, sequenced in a study of human T cells and chemical hapten exposure. Via MiXCR, TCRdb re-called the RACE reads, giving one row per CDR3 protein. This sample has tens of thousands of distinct CDR3 sequences, with approximately 12% found just once. The time point here: pre-sensitization, week 0. The treatment: therapeutic diphenylcyclopropenone sensitization with weekly scalp DPC. Total RNA was isolated from unfractionated whole blood. Sequencing used whole blood, obtained in connection with sensitization to the hapten diphenylcyclopropenone (DPC). The receptors shown here come from a middle-aged woman with alopecia areata. Some clones in this sample may be carry-over from other donors' samples.

This clonotype was observed a few times. V gene TRBV29-1 combines with J gene TRBJ1-2; the D gene is possibly TRBD1 (5 bases). Trimming cost V 3 bases and J 4 bases, with 18 bases left between them. In germline, CDR1 is SQVTM, CDR2 ANQGSEA. The CDR3 covers 15 residues. The CDR3 spells CSVESLSGQGYGYTF. The CDR3 coding sequence is TGCAGCGTTGAGTCCCTCTCGGGGCAGGGCTATGGCTACACCTTC.

CDR3 DNA sequence: TGCAGCGTTGACGGACAGGGGCTATTCGATGAGCAGTTCTTC. This codes for CSVDGQGLFDEQFF. The V gene is TRBV29-1, the J gene TRBJ2-1; 9 positions match TRBD1. The V and J ends lost 3 bases and 8 bases, in that order; junction bases with no gene match: 8. Germline assignment: CDR1 SQVTM and CDR2 ANQGSEA. The length of the CDR3 is 14 residues.

This clonotype has at least ten counts. The V and J genes are TRBV10-1 and TRBJ2-1; a weak D match, TRBD2 (6 bases). This CDR3 comprises 15 residues. Deletions cut 3 bases from V and 6 bases from J, with 15 bases between. CDR1 and CDR2 (germline): WNHNN, SYGVQD (reference sequence). CDR3 sequence (DNA): TGCGCCAGCAGTGATCTGGCGGGAAGTACCAATGAGCAGTTCTTC. Amino acids: CASSDLAGSTNEQFF.

This clonotype has ten or more counts. The gene calls are TRBV7-9 and TRBJ1-2, with D maybe TRBD1 (6 bases). Germline-derived CDR1 and CDR2 are SEHNR and FQNEAQ (reference sequence). This CDR3 spans 15 amino acids. Trimming took off 0 bases at V and 7 bases at J, with 15 bases between the two ends. In DNA form, the CDR3 reads TGTGCCAGCAGCTTAGCTGCAGGGGAGATCGGTGGCTACACCTTC. This codes for CASSLAAGEIGGYTF.

This clonotype was seen repeatedly, ten times or more. The V gene is TRBV3-1, the J gene TRBJ2-1; D is perhaps TRBD1 (6 bases). Germline CDR1 and CDR2: LGHDT and YNNKEL (reference sequence). CDR3 length equals 12 residues. The V end was cut by 4 bases, the J end by 12 bases, with 13 bases between. CDR3 region: CASSRGPTRQFF. In nucleotides, the CDR3 is TGTGCCAGCAGCCGGGGGCCCACGCGGCAGTTCTTC.

This clonotype was recorded many times. The chain recombines TRBV11-2 with TRBJ1-1, with D possibly being TRBD1 (6 bases). CDR3 length equals 13 residues. Deletions cut 5 bases from V and 6 bases from J, with 13 bases between. Germline CDR1 is SGHAT and CDR2 is FQNNGV. CDR3 protein: CASSLTQGSEAFF. Written as DNA, the CDR3 is TGTGCCAGCAGCCTGACCCAGGGGTCTGAAGCTTTCTTT. The variable domain in full, with the rest retrieved from reference TRBV11-2 and TRBJ1-1, is EAGVAQSPRYKIIEKRQSVAFWCNPISGHATLYWYQQILGQGPKLLIQFQNNGVVDDSQLPKDRFSAERLKGVDSTLKIQPAKLEDSAVYLCASSLTQGSEAFFGQGTRLTVV.

The genes are TRBV23-1 and TRBJ2-3, with TRBD2 matching over 8 bases. TRBV23-1 is flagged as an ORF with uncertain function. J gave up 0 bases and V 9 bases, and 20 bases lay outside the gene matches. The CDR3 loop spans 19 amino acids. CDR3: CASRSGSGGLGLSTDTQYF. The CDR3, as DNA: TGCGCCAGTCGAAGCGGGAGTGGAGGGCTAGGGCTTAGCACAGATACGCAGTATTTT.

This clonotype was observed at least ten times. This chain links TRBV18 with TRBJ2-7, with 10 bases matching TRBD2. The CDR3 has 15 amino acids. Unmatched junction bases numbered 2, after V lost 3 bases and J lost 0 bases. Germline V gene data show CDR1 as KGHSH and CDR2 as LQKENI. CDR3 coding DNA: TGTGCCAGCTCACCCGGGACTAGCGACTCCTACGAGCAGTACTTC. It is translated as CASSPGTSDSYEQYF.

At least ten counts were recorded for this clonotype. The chain recombines TRBV6-5 with TRBJ1-2; D uncertain. This CDR3 is built from 13 residues. CDR1 MNHEY and CDR2 SVGAGI come from the germline V gene. V shed 4 bases and J shed 0 bases, with 6 bases lying between them. CDR3 DNA: TGTGCCAGCAGTTTAGCGGCTAACTATGGCTACACCTTC. This encodes CASSLAANYGYTF.

In its sample, this clonotype was seen many times. The rearrangement links TRBV7-3 to TRBJ1-1; D not resolved. Per germline, CDR1 SGHTA and CDR2 FQGTGA. The CDR3 totals 13 residues. With 3 bases removed from V and 1 base from J, the gap between germline ends came to 6 bases. Here the CDR3 reads CASSFFPNTEAFF. The CDR3 DNA reads as TGTGCCAGCAGCTTTTTTCCGAACACTGAAGCTTTCTTT.

This clonotype was found many times. The rearrangement joins TRBV11-3 to TRBJ1-2; 9 bases agree with TRBD1. The CDR3 length is 17 residues. V shed 3 bases, J shed 7 bases, and the junction held 15 bases outside the gene matches. The germline CDR1 and CDR2 sequences are SGHNT and YENEEA. CDR3 sequence reads: CASSLGPMTGGASGYTF. The CDR3 nucleotides read TGTGCCAGCAGCTTGGGTCCAATGACAGGGGGGGCATCTGGCTACACCTTC.

Many counts were recorded for this clonotype. The chain recombines TRBV6-5 with TRBJ1-2; no clear D gene. Trimming left V 5 bases short and J 4 bases short, with 14 bases between. The germline V gene encodes CDR1 MNHEY and CDR2 SVGAGI. The CDR3 covers 14 residues. Written as DNA, the CDR3 is TGTGCCAGCAGTACATCAGCTACAGCCTATGGCTACACCTTC. Its translation: CASSTSATAYGYTF.

This clonotype was seen ten or more times. This chain joins TRBV28 and TRBJ1-1; the D gene is possibly TRBD1 (5 bases). With 3 bases removed from V and 1 base from J, the gap between germline ends came to 9 bases. This CDR3 spans 14 amino acids. From germline, CDR1 is MDHEN and CDR2 SYDVKM. CDR3 DNA sequence: TGTGCCAGCAGTTTGGACACCGAGAACACTGAAGCTTTCTTT. This translates into CASSLDTENTEAFF.

Many counts were recorded for this clonotype. This rearrangement joins TRBV19 to TRBJ2-1; D is unresolved. V lost 8 bases to trimming and J lost 7 bases, with 15 bases between them. The germline V gene encodes CDR1 LNHDA and CDR2 SQIVND (reference sequence). The CDR3 has 13 residues. In DNA form, the CDR3 reads TGTGCCAGTGCCAATGAATATGGGAATGAGCAGTTCTTC. It encodes CASANEYGNEQFF.

This clonotype was counted between two and nine times. This chain uses TRBV12-3 or TRBV12-4 with TRBJ2-2; 8 bases align to TRBD2. The V segment lost 7 bases and the J segment 3 bases; nucleotides outside the gene matches: 7. CDR3 length: 15 residues. The CDR3 is CASTPGGAYTGELFF. The CDR3 nucleotides are TGTGCCAGCACCCCCGGGGGGGCCTACACCGGGGAGCTGTTTTTT.

This clonotype was seen at least ten times. V usage is TRBV12-3 or TRBV12-4 and J usage is TRBJ2-1; D unclear. The CDR3 spans 15 residues. V lost 6 bases, J lost 0 bases, and 12 bases lay in between. The DNA for the CDR3 is TGTGCCAGCAGCTTGGTCAGGAGCTCCTACAATGAGCAGTTCTTC. This translates into CASSLVRSSYNEQFF.

This clonotype was counted many times. The chain links TRBV28 to TRBJ2-7, with unresolved D. Trimming cost V 5 bases and J 7 bases, with 9 bases left between them. Per germline, CDR1 MDHEN and CDR2 SYDVKM. This CDR3 has 11 residues. The CDR3 bases are TGTGCCAGCAGTCGGCCCCAGGAGCAGTACTTC. Protein sequence: CASSRPQEQYF. Full variable domain (missing parts from reference TRBV28 and TRBJ2-7): DVKVTQSSRYLVKRTGEKVFLECVQDMDHENMFWYRQDPGLGLRLIYFSYDVKMKEKGDIPEGYSVSREKKERFSLILESASTNQTSMYLCASSRPQEQYFGPGTRLTVT.

The chain carries TRBV12-3 or TRBV12-4 and TRBJ1-2, with TRBD1 matching 11 bases. V lost 7 bases to trimming and J lost 4 bases; unmatched junction nucleotides: 8. The CDR3 extends over 15 amino acids. The CDR3 sequence: CASTLGQGAAYGYTF. The CDR3 DNA follows: TGTGCCAGCACCCTAGGACAGGGGGCAGCCTATGGCTACACCTTC.

This clonotype has at least ten counts. The chain is built from TRBV20-1 and TRBJ1-6; D might be TRBD1 (5 bases). The germline gives CDR1 DFQATT, CDR2 SNEGSKA (reference sequence). The CDR3 length is 16 residues. The germline V and J ends were trimmed by 5 bases and 6 bases, with 20 bases remaining between them. CDR3 bases: TGCAGTGCTGAGTGGATTAGACAGACCACTAATTCACCCCTCCACTTT. Translating gives CSAEWIRQTTNSPLHF.

The V and J genes are TRBV7-9 and TRBJ2-1; D not certain. V was shortened by 1 base and J by 8 bases, with 6 bases between the two germline ends. CDR1 and CDR2 from the germline V gene are SEHNR and FQNEAQ (reference sequence). The CDR3 is made up of 12 amino acids. The chain's CDR3 is CASSLGGYEQFF. The CDR3 DNA sequence: TGTGCCAGCAGCTTAGGGGGATATGAGCAGTTCTTC. The full variable domain, in which reference TRBV7-9 and TRBJ2-1 provide the parts outside the CDR3, is DTGVSQNPRHKITKRGQNVTFRCDPISEHNRLYWYRQTLGQGPEFLTYFQNEAQLEKSRLLSDRFSAERPKGSFSTLEIQRTEQGDSAMYLCASSLGGYEQFFGPGTRLTVL.

This clonotype was recorded at least ten times. This sequence joins TRBV18 and TRBJ1-1, with D possibly matching TRBD1 (6 bases). The ends were cut back, 2 bases at V and 1 base at J, with 8 bases in the middle. The germline CDR1 and CDR2 sequences are KGHSH and LQKENI. The CDR3 loop spans 14 amino acids. CDR3 nucleotide sequence: TGTGCCAGCTCACCAGACAGGTCGAACACTGAAGCTTTCTTT. This encodes CASSPDRSNTEAFF.

The rearrangement uses TRBV10-3 and TRBJ2-3, with 8 bases matching TRBD2. From germline, CDR1 is ENHRY and CDR2 SYGVKD. The V and J ends lost 3 bases and 0 bases, in that order; junction bases with no gene match: 2. The CDR3 loop spans 15 amino acids. CDR3 region: CAISDGGGSTDTQYF. The CDR3 nucleotides read TGTGCCATCAGTGATGGCGGGGGGAGCACAGATACGCAGTATTTT.

By share of the sample, this clonotype is medium-sized. V gene TRBV6-5 combines with J gene TRBJ2-7, with 9 bases matching TRBD2. The V segment lost 6 bases and the J segment 7 bases; nucleotides outside the gene matches: 19. CDR1 and CDR2 (germline): MNHEY, SVGAGI. The CDR3 sequence is 17 residues long. Written as DNA, the CDR3 is TGTGCCAGCAGCTTGTTGAGATCAGCCCGACTAGCGGCTGAGCAGTACTTC. The encoded protein is CASSLLRSARLAAEQYF.

This chain connects TRBV2 to TRBJ1-6; D remains ambiguous. The ends were cut back, 6 bases at V and 8 bases at J, with 14 bases in the middle. This CDR3 is built from 14 residues. Germline CDR1 and CDR2: SNHLY and FYNNEI. CDR3 residues: CASSRGFTDSPLHF. The CDR3 nucleotides read TGTGCCAGCAGCAGAGGCTTTACGGATTCACCCCTCCACTTT.

This clonotype was seen repeatedly, ten times or more. The chain combines TRBV4-1 with TRBJ1-6, with TRBD1 identical over 7 bases. CDR3 size: 16 residues. J gave up 7 bases and V 0 bases, and 6 bases lay outside the gene matches. The germline CDR1 and CDR2 sequences are MGHRA and YSYEKL. The CDR3 spells CASSQEEGAGNSPLHF. CDR3 bases: TGCGCCAGCAGCCAAGAGGAGGGGGCCGGGAATTCACCCCTCCACTTT.

CDR3 sequence (DNA): TGCAGTGCTAAGACTAGCGAAAGCACAGATACGCAGTATTTT. This codes for CSAKTSESTDTQYF. The chain joins TRBV20-1 to TRBJ2-3, with 8 bases identical to TRBD2. Germline CDR1 DFQATT, CDR2 SNEGSKA (reference sequence). CDR3 length: 14 amino acids. Unmatched junction bases numbered 3, after V lost 4 bases and J lost 0 bases.